This T cell receptor (beta chain) emerged from a study of Ad26.COV2.S vaccination and SARS-CoV-2 variants. Study-wide background: Participants got Ad26.COV2.S intramuscularly, once or twice 56 days apart. General study points: It was found that vaccine and placebo recipients had similar non-spike TCR breadth. Reported post-vaccination CD8+ and CD4+ T cell responses to spike showed substantial breadth.

The sample's treatment: roughly 20 received Ad26.COV2.S at low or high dose, single or two shots; roughly five received placebo; per-sample allocation not given. Sampling occurred on day 63 after the first vaccine or placebo injection. V lost 1 base, J lost 8 bases, and 11 bases lay in between. The CDR3 spans 13 residues. Looked up from germline, CDR1 is SGHDN and CDR2 is FVKESK. Sequencing was performed with immunoSEQ multiplex PCR; in TCRdb, only in-frame clones are kept and a portion is missing. The data show a few hundred thousand clones, roughly 90% seen once. In regard to this clone: Its antigen is as yet unknown.

The chain uses TRBV14 and TRBJ1-1, with D possibly being TRBD1 (5 bases). The TCR was taken from a person between 18 and 65 years old who received the Ad26.COV2.S COVID-19 vaccine or a placebo. Sequencing used peripheral blood, obtained in a trial of Ad26.COV2.S vaccine versus placebo. CDR3 region: CASSQGRGTEAFF. CDR3 sequence (DNA): TGTGCCAGCAGCCAAGGTAGGGGCACAGAAGCTTTCTTT.